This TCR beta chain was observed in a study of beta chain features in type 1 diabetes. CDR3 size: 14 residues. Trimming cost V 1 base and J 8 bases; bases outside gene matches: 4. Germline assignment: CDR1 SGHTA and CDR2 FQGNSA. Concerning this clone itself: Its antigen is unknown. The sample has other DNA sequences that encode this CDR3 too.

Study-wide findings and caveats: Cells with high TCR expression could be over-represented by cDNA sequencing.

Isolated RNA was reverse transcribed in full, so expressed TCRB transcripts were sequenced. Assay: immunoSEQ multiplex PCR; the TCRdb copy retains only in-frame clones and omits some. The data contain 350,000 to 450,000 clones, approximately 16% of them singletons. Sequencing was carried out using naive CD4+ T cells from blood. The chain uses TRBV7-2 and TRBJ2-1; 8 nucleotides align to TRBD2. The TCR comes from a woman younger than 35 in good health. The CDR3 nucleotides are TGTGCCAGCAGCTTAGGTCTAGCGGGCCATGAGCAGTTCTTC. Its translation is CASSLGLAGHEQFF.